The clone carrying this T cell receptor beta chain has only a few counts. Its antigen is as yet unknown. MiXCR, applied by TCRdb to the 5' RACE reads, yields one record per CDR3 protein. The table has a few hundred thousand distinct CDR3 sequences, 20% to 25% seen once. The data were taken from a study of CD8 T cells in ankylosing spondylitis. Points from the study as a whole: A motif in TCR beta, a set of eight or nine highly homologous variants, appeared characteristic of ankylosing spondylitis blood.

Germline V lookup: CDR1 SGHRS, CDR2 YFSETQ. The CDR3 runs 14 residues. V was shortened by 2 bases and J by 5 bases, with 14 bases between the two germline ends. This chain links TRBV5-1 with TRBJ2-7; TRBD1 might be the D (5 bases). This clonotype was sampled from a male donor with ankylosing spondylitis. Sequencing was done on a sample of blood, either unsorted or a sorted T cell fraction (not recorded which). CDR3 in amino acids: CASSFDSNVNEQYF. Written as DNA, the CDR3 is TGCGCCAGCAGCTTTGACAGTAATGTGAACGAGCAGTACTTC. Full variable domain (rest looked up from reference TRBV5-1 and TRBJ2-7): KAGVTQTPRYLIKTRGQQVTLSCSPISGHRSVSWYQQTPGQGLQFLFEYFSETQRNKGNFPGRFSGRQFSNSRSEMNVSTLELGDSALYLCASSFDSNVNEQYFGPGTRLTVT.